The rows below give T cell receptor beta chains drawn from one sample of a study of T-cell reconstitution after alpha-beta-depleted transplantation in children. TCRdb reprocessed the PCR reads via MiXCR and lists one record per CDR3 protein. Of 450,000 to 600,000 distinct CDR3 sequences listed, approximately 20% were seen once; the top ten hold over 3%. The material sequenced was PBMCs from the stem cell graft donor, taken from the stem cell graft. These receptors came from a human donor who donated a stem cell graft to a child with acute lymphoblastic leukemia. CDR3s include the opening cysteine and the closing phenylalanine or tryptophan. The D gene is left open where the match is weak. Part of the rows lack a size; the others show once, few, many or a class for expanded clones.

cdr3_nt	cdr3_aa	v_call	clone_size	j_call	d_call
TGCAGCTGCGTAGCAACTAATGAAAAACTGTTTTTT	CSCVATNEKLFF	TRBV20-1	NA	TRBJ1-4	NA
TGTGCCAGCAGTTGGGGACCCGGGAACACTGAAGCTTTCTTT	CASSWGPGNTEAFF	TRBV27	NA	TRBJ1-1	NA
TGTGCCAGCAGCCCTCGGGGGGGTCCCTACGAGCAGTACTTC	CASSPRGGPYEQYF	TRBV11-2	NA	TRBJ2-7	TRBD2
TGTGCCAGCAGCGAACGGGGCCCCACAGATACGCAGTATTTT	CASSERGPTDTQYF	TRBV7-9	few	TRBJ2-3	NA
TGCGCCAGCAGCTGGGGGACAGAGTACGAGCAGTACTTC	CASSWGTEYEQYF	TRBV5-1	few	TRBJ2-7	TRBD1
TGCACCAGCAGATCAGCGGGGCCTAGCGGGAGTTTGAGCACCGGGGAGCTGTTTTTT	CTSRSAGPSGSLSTGELFF	TRBV5-1	NA	TRBJ2-2	TRBD2
TGCAGCTCGACTAGGGTGAACTCCTACAATGAGCAGTTCTTC	CSSTRVNSYNEQFF	TRBV29-1	NA	TRBJ2-1	NA
TGTGCCAGCAGCGTAGCTCCCCTCCAGGGGTACGAAAAACTGTTTTTT	CASSVAPLQGYEKLFF	TRBV9	few	TRBJ1-4	NA
TGTGCCAGCAGCCGATCAGGGGGCTATGAGCAGTTCTTC	CASSRSGGYEQFF	TRBV12-3/TRBV12-4	once	TRBJ2-1	TRBD1
TGTGCCAGCAGACGGGACCCACAACACCCCACAGATACGCAGTATTTT	CASRRDPQHPTDTQYF	TRBV6-8	few	TRBJ2-3	NA
TGTGCCAGCAGTATAAAGAGGGGAGGGGAAAAACTGTTTTTT	CASSIKRGGEKLFF	TRBV12-3/TRBV12-4	NA	TRBJ1-4	NA
TGCAGCGTCTTTGGACGGAACACCGGGGAGCTGTTTTTT	CSVFGRNTGELFF	TRBV29-1	once	TRBJ2-2	NA
TGCAGCTGGGGAGGGGGGAAGGGCTACGAGCAGTACTTC	CSWGGGKGYEQYF	TRBV20-1	NA	TRBJ2-7	NA
TGTGCTAGTGGTTTGGTACGGACTGAAGCTTTCTTT	CASGLVRTEAFF	TRBV12-5	few	TRBJ1-1	NA
TGCGCCAGCAGCCAAGGAGGGGGGTGGAGCACTGAAGCTTTCTTT	CASSQGGGWSTEAFF	TRBV4-1	NA	TRBJ1-1	NA